The source of this T cell receptor (beta chain) is a study of T cell repertoires in cytomegalovirus infection. Study observations and caveats: Within the response measured ex vivo, HLA-C-restricted CMV-specific TCR beta clonotypes were dominant.

The CDR3 extends over 16 amino acids. Per the germline V gene, CDR1 is SGHKS and CDR2 is YYEKEE (reference sequence). V gave up 4 bases and J gave up 2 bases; unmatched junction bases: 9. TCRdb ran MiXCR on the reads and lists one entry per CDR3 protein. The data hold 630,000 or so distinct CDR3 sequences, with less than 25% observed a single time. About this clonotype itself: Its antigen remains unknown.

The receptor's source is a human donor in good health (CMV status not recorded). Some clones in this sample may be carry-over from other donors' samples. Sequenced sample: CD8+ T cells from PBMCs. The chain carries TRBV5-5 and TRBJ2-1; 7 bases match TRBD1. The CDR3 region is CASSLRDSHTYNEQFF. The CDR3 bases are TGTGCCAGCAGCCTTCGGGACAGCCATACCTACAATGAGCAGTTCTTC.